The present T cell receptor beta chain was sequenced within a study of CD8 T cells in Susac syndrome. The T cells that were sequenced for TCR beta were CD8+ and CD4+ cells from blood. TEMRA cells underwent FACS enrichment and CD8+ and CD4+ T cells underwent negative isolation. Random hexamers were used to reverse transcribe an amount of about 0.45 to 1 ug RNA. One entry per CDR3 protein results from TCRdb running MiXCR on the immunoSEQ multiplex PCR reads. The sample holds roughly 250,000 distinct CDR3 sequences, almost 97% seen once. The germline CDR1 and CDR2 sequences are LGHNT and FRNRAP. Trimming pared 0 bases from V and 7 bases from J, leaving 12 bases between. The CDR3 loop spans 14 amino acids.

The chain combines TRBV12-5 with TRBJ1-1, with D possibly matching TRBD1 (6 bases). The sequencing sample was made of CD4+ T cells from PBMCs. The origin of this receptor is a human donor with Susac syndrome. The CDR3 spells CASGLVEGVGEAFF. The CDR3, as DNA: TGTGCTAGTGGTTTGGTAGAGGGGGTTGGTGAAGCTTTCTTT. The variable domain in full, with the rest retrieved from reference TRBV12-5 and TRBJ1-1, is DARVTQTPRHKVTEMGQEVTMRCQPILGHNTVFWYRQTMMQGLELLAYFRNRAPLDDSGMPKDRFSAEMPDATLATLKIQPSEPRDSAVYFCASGLVEGVGEAFFGQGTRLTVV.